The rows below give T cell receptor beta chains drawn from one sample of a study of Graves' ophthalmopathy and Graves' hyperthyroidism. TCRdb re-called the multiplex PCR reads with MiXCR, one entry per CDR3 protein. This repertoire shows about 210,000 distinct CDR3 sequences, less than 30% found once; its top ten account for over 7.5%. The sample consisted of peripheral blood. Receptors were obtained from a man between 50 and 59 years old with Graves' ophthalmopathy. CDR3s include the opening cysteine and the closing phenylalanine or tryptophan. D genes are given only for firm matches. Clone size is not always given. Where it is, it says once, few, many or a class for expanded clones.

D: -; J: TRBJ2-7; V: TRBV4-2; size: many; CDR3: CASSQDWDGTYEQYF; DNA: TGTGCCAGCAGCCAAGATTGGGACGGCACCTACGAGCAGTACTTC
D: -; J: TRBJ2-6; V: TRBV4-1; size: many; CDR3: CASRRRTDSGANVLTF; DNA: TGCGCCAGCAGGAGGCGGACTGACTCTGGGGCCAACGTCCTGACTTTC
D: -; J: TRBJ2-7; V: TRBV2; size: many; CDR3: CASSSWDNLYEQYF; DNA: TGTGCCAGCAGTTCCTGGGACAACCTCTACGAGCAGTACTTC
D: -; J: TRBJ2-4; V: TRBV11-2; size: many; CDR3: CASSFLSFEAKNIQYF; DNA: TGTGCCAGCAGCTTCTTGAGCTTTGAAGCCAAAAACATTCAGTACTTC
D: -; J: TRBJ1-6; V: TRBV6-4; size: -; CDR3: CATRAGVNSPLHF; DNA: TGTGCCACCAGGGCGGGGGTGAATTCACCCCTCCACTTT
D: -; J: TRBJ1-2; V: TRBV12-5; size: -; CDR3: CASGPGAPRGYGYTF; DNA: TGTGCTAGTGGTCCAGGGGCCCCGCGGGGCTATGGCTACACCTTC
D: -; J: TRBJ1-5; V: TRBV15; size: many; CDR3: CATARAGNQPQHF; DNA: TGTGCCACCGCTAGAGCGGGAAATCAGCCCCAGCATTTT
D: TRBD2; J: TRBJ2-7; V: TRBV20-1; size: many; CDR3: CSAKLAGDIDEQYF; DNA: TGCAGTGCCAAACTAGCGGGAGACATTGACGAGCAGTACTTC
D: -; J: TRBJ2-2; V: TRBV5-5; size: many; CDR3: CASSHGAANTGELFF; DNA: TGTGCCAGCAGCCATGGGGCAGCGAACACCGGGGAGCTGTTTTTT
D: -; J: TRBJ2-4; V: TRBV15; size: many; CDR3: CATSREDPVQLAKNIQYF; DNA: TGTGCCACCAGCAGGGAGGACCCCGTACAACTAGCCAAAAACATTCAGTACTTC
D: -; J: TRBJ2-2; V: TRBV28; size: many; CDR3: CASSFPLVPGELFF; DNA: TGTGCCAGCAGTTTCCCCCTCGTCCCCGGGGAGCTGTTTTTT
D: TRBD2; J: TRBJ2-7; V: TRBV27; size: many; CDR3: CASSLWGLASYEQYF; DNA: TGTGCCAGCAGTTTATGGGGACTAGCGTCGTACGAGCAGTACTTC
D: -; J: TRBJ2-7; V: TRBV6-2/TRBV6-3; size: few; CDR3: CASSLAPEGDEQYF; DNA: TGTGCCAGCAGTTTAGCCCCGGAAGGGGACGAGCAGTACTTC
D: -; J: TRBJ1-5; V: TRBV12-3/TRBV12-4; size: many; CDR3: CASSPGFSQPQHF; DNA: TGTGCCAGCAGTCCAGGGTTCTCTCAGCCCCAGCATTTT
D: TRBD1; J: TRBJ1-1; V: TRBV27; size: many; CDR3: CASSRMTGGGWNTEAFF; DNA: TGTGCCAGCAGTAGGATGACAGGGGGCGGATGGAACACTGAAGCTTTCTTT
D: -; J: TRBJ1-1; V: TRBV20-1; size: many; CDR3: CSARGRVNTEAFF; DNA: TGCAGTGCTAGGGGCAGGGTGAACACTGAAGCTTTCTTT
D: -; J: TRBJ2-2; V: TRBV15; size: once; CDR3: CATPVVRPGELFF; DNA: TGTGCCACCCCCGTGGTCCGTCCCGGGGAGCTGTTTTTT
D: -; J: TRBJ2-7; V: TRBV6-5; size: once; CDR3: CASSWAGDRSYEQYF; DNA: TGTGCCAGCAGTTGGGCTGGTGACAGGTCCTACGAGCAGTACTTC
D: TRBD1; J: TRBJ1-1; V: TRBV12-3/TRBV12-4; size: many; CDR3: CASSDRDRGNTEAFF; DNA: TGTGCCAGCAGTGACCGGGACAGGGGAAACACTGAAGCTTTCTTT
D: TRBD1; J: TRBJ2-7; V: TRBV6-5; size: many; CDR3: CASSYGTGGGEQYF; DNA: TGTGCCAGCAGTTACGGGACAGGGGGGGGGGAGCAGTACTTC
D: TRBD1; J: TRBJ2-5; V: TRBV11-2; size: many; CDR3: CASSSWTGGHQETQYF; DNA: TGTGCCAGCAGCTCCTGGACAGGGGGTCACCAAGAGACCCAGTACTTC
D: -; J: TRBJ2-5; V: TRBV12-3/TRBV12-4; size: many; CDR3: CASSPQHRQETQYF; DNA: TGTGCCAGCAGTCCCCAGCATCGTCAAGAGACCCAGTACTTC
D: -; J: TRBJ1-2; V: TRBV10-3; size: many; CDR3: CAISEGLTHYGYTF; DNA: TGTGCCATCAGTGAGGGGTTGACCCACTATGGCTACACCTTC
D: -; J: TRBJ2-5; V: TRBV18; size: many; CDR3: CASSPITAQETQYF; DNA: TGTGCCAGCTCACCGATAACAGCCCAAGAGACCCAGTACTTC
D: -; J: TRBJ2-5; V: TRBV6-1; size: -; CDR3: CASRLSSLETQYF; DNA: TGTGCCAGCAGACTTTCCTCCCTTGAGACCCAGTACTTC
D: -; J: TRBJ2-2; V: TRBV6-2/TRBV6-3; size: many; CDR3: CAAVQIYTGELFF; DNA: TGTGCCGCGGTACAGATTTACACCGGGGAGCTGTTTTTT
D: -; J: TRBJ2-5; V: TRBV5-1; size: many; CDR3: CASSLAGLELVETQYF; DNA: TGCGCCAGCAGCTTGGCTGGGCTAGAGCTCGTTGAGACCCAGTACTTC